Listed here are 21 T cell receptor beta chains from one sample, sequenced in a study of CXCR3-negative and CXCR3-positive naive CD8 T cells. The antigens for these receptors are not known. Overall study findings and caveats: CXCR3-negative naive cells had less hydrophobic TRB CDR3s than did CXCR3-positive naive cells.

Libraries were UMI-labeled 5' RACE TRB cDNA. No DNA is given; TCRdb re-called the 5' RACE reads and lists each CDR3 protein once. This repertoire comprises about 130,000 distinct CDR3 sequences; its ten largest clones make up approximately 0.54%. The sequenced sample was naive CXCR3+ CD8+ T cells from blood. As for subset: CD45RO-CCR7+CD27+CD95- naive CD8+ T cells expressing CXCR3 (TNR3+). These receptors were collected from a human donor in good health. Some clones in this sample may be carry-over from other donors' samples.

J is TRBJ2-7 and V is TRBV28; TCRdb reports TRBD2, a call that lacks DNA to check it against. The CDR3 consists of 18 residues. Germline V gene lookup returns CDR1 MDHEN and CDR2 SYDVKM. CDR3 sequence reads: CASSTALQGGDSINEQYF.

The rearrangement uses TRBV19 and TRBJ2-7; TCRdb returns TRBD1, unconfirmable since there is no DNA. The CDR3 is made up of 15 amino acids. Per the germline V gene, CDR1 is LNHDA and CDR2 is SQIVND (reference sequence). The CDR3: CASSIYGGSSYEQYF.

The V call is TRBV13, the J call TRBJ2-7; the TCRdb D gene call, TRBD1, has no DNA to confirm it. This CDR3 comprises 15 residues. Germline CDR1 PRHDT, CDR2 FYEKMQ (reference sequence). CDR3 protein: CASSYPGTGIYEQYF.

The chain combines TRBV2 with TRBJ1-5; TCRdb's D gene call, TRBD1, goes unchecked for lack of DNA. Per germline, CDR1 SNHLY and CDR2 FYNNEI. The CDR3 length is 15 residues. This chain's CDR3 is CASSSWRTGGQPQHF.

The chain links TRBV29-1 to TRBJ2-5. Looked up from germline, CDR1 is SQVTM and CDR2 is ANQGSEA. This CDR3 spans 13 amino acids. This CDR3 reads CSVEDGTQETQYF.

The chain has TRBV5-6 and TRBJ2-7; absent DNA, TCRdb's TRBD2 call cannot be checked. The germline V gene has CDR1 SGHDT and CDR2 YYEEEE. This CDR3 contains 14 residues. The CDR3 protein is CASSLGRETYEQYF.

Here the CDR3 reads CASSYEAGGTDTQYF. V and J are TRBV6-5 and TRBJ2-3; TCRdb outputs TRBD1, but without DNA this stays unchecked. Germline V gene lookup returns CDR1 MNHEY and CDR2 SVGAGI. This CDR3 comprises 15 residues.

V gene TRBV4-3 combines with J gene TRBJ1-5; TCRdb proposes TRBD1, but this gene call is untestable without DNA. The CDR3 sequence is 15 residues long. Germline V gene sequence: CDR1 LGHNA, CDR2 YSLEER. This chain's CDR3 is CASSQDRGPHQPQHF.

The chain couples TRBV7-9 to TRBJ1-2; the D gene TCRdb calls, TRBD1, cannot be checked with no DNA. The CDR3 is 14 amino acids. CDR1 is SEHNR and CDR2 is FQNEAQ in the germline V gene (reference sequence). The CDR3 is CASTRTGEWNGYTF. Variable domain in full (rest from reference TRBV7-9 and TRBJ1-2): DTGVSQNPRHKITKRGQNVTFRCDPISEHNRLYWYRQTLGQGPEFLTYFQNEAQLEKSRLLSDRFSAERPKGSFSTLEIQRTEQGDSAMYLCASTRTGEWNGYTFGSGTRLTVV.

V and J are TRBV12-3 or TRBV12-4 and TRBJ1-1. The CDR3 covers 13 residues. The CDR3 loop is CASSLGGGVEAFF.

This chain links TRBV5-1 with TRBJ2-2; checking the TCRdb D call of TRBD1 is not possible without DNA. This CDR3 has 15 residues. Germline V gene sequence: CDR1 SGHRS, CDR2 YFSETQ. The CDR3: CASSPSPQNTGELFF.

The chain uses TRBV25-1 and TRBJ1-2; TCRdb gives TRBD1 as the D gene, but with no DNA this cannot be confirmed. CDR1 is MGHDK and CDR2 is SYGVNS in the germline V gene. The CDR3 contains 14 residues. The CDR3 sequence is CASSDPDRADGYTF.

The chain couples TRBV12-3 or TRBV12-4 to TRBJ1-5; TCRdb gives TRBD1 as the D gene, but with no DNA this cannot be confirmed. The CDR3 runs to 14 residues. CDR3 loop: CASSSGQGGQPQHF.

CDR3 sequence reads: CSVVLAGGKDTQYF. The V call is TRBV29-1, the J call TRBJ2-3; with no DNA, the TCRdb D assignment of TRBD2 cannot be verified. The CDR3 loop spans 14 amino acids. The germline V gene has CDR1 SQVTM and CDR2 ANQGSEA.

The chain has TRBV11-1 and TRBJ2-7. Germline values: CDR1 SGHAT, CDR2 FQDESV (reference sequence). The length of the CDR3 is 13 residues. The CDR3 reads CASSLPQSYEQYF.

The chain has TRBV19 and TRBJ2-2; TCRdb picks TRBD2, but there is no DNA to check that call. CDR1 is LNHDA and CDR2 is SQIVND in the germline V gene (reference sequence). The CDR3 contains 13 residues. CDR3 in amino acids: CASSILATGELFF.

V is TRBV29-1 and J is TRBJ2-6; TCRdb reports TRBD2, a call that lacks DNA to check it against. Germline V gene sequence: CDR1 SQVTM, CDR2 ANQGSEA. This CDR3 has 16 residues. The CDR3 sequence: CSVLGDPFSGANVLTF.

The V gene is TRBV18, the J gene TRBJ1-1; the TCRdb call, TRBD1, lacks DNA for checking. Germline CDR1 KGHSH, CDR2 LQKENI. The CDR3 covers 15 residues. CDR3 loop: CASSIQGSMNTEAFF.

The V and J genes are TRBV19 and TRBJ2-1; TCRdb's D call, TRBD1, is unchecked because there is no DNA. The germline gives CDR1 LNHDA, CDR2 SQIVND (reference sequence). The CDR3 is 16 residues long. CDR3 residues: CASSIGLGGSYNEQFF. The variable domain in full, completed from reference TRBV19 and TRBJ2-1, reads DGGITQSPKYLFRKEGQNVTLSCEQNLNHDAMYWYRQDPGQGLRLIYYSQIVNDFQKGDIAEGYSVSREKKESFPLTVTSAQKNPTAFYLCASSIGLGGSYNEQFFGPGTRLTVL.

The rearrangement joins TRBV29-1 to TRBJ2-1. CDR1 and CDR2 (germline): SQVTM, ANQGSEA. This CDR3 region has 13 residues. The CDR3 protein is CSVEPQGYNEQFF.

The genes are TRBV30 and TRBJ2-3. The CDR3 has 12 residues. Germline lookup yields CDR1 GTSNPN and CDR2 SVGIG (reference sequence). CDR3 protein: CAWSTSTDTQYF.